Described below is a single TCR beta chain sequence and its context. No antigen is known for it. The beta constant-region primer was an equimolar mix of two oligonucleotides covering TRBC1 and TRBC2. Ligated cDNA was amplified by four rounds of PCR with nested alpha and beta constant-region primers and SP2. TCRdb re-analysed the UMI-ligation and nested PCR reads in MiXCR, keeping a single row per CDR3 protein. The sample consists of approximately 140,000 distinct CDR3 sequences, about 20% of them appearing once. The sample comes from a study of naive and memory T cell subsets. Study-wide points: A few larger clonotypes appeared in naive repertoires, especially CD8, possibly memory cells re-expressing CD45RA.

The sample comprised naive CD4+ T cells from blood. This clonotype was obtained from a human donor in good health.

DNA for the CDR3: TGTGCCAGCAGTTACCCATCTCCCATGGGCAATCAGCCCCAGCATTTT. Its protein product is CASSYPSPMGNQPQHF. The chain links TRBV6-2 or TRBV6-3 to TRBJ1-5; D uncertain. The CDR3 sequence is 16 residues long. CDR1 is MNHEY and CDR2 is SVGEGT in the germline V gene. Trimming removed 2 bases from V and 2 bases from J, with 13 bases in between.